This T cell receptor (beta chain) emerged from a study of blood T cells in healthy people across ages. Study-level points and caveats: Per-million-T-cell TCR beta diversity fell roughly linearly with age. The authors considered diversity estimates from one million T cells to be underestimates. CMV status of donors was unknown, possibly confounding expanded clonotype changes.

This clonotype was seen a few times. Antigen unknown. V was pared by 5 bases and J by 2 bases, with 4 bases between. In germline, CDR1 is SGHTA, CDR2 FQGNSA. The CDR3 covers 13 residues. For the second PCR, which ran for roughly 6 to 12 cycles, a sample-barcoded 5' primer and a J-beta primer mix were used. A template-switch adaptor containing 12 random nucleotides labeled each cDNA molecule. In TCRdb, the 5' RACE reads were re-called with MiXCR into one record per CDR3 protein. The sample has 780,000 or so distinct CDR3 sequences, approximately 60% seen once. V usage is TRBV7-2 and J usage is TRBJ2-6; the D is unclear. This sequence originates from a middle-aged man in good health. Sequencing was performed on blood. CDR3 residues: CASSITGANVLTF. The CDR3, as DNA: TGTGCCAGCAGCATAACTGGGGCCAACGTCCTGACTTTC.